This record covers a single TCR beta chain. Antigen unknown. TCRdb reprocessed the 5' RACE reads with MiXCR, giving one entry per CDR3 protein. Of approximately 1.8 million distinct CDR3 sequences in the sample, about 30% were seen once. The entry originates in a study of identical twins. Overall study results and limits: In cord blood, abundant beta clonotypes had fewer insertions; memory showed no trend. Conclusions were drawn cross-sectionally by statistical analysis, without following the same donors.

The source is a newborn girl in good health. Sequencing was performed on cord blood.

The CDR3 spells CASTEPTGNYGYTF. DNA for the CDR3: TGTGCCAGTACCGAACCCACAGGGAACTATGGCTACACCTTC. The V and J genes are TRBV2 and TRBJ1-2, with D perhaps matching TRBD1 (6 bases). Germline V gene sequence: CDR1 SNHLY, CDR2 FYNNEI. V was clipped by 9 bases and J by 2 bases, with 16 bases between them. The CDR3 sequence is 14 residues long.